These 14 T cell receptor beta chains originate from one sample sequenced in a study of cytomegalovirus exposure and HLA in healthy donors. Both 60 Vbeta primers and 13 Jbeta primers went into the PCR. Profiling relied on immunoSEQ multiplex PCR, and the TCRdb table lists in-frame clones only, not all of them. The sample lists about 31,000 clones, around 40% occurring once. Sequenced input: PBMCs. These receptors all come from a woman between 50 and 59 years old in good health and CMV-seronegative.

This rearrangement joins TRBV4-2 to TRBJ1-2; 10 nucleotides agree with TRBD1. V trimming: 9 bases; J trimming: 7 bases; junction bases outside the gene matches: 11. Germline CDR1 LGHNA, CDR2 YNFKEQ. The CDR3 runs 14 residues. CDR3 loop: CASRRRQGAGGYTF. In DNA form, the CDR3 reads TGTGCCAGTCGCCGGCGACAGGGGGCAGGTGGCTACACCTTC.

The chain carries TRBV18 and TRBJ1-1, with D possibly matching TRBD1 (5 bases). The CDR3 contains 15 residues. V was pared by 3 bases and J by 0 bases, with 11 bases between. Germline assignment: CDR1 KGHSH and CDR2 LQKENI. CDR3 coding DNA: TGTGCCAGCTCACCCCGAGGAGGGGTGAACACTGAAGCTTTCTTT. Translating gives CASSPRGGVNTEAFF.

Only a few counts were recorded for this clone. The chain carries TRBV4-1 and TRBJ2-5, with 7 bases lining up with TRBD2. The V gene end was trimmed by 0 bases and the J gene end by 5 bases; junction bases not matched to a gene: 9. CDR1 is MGHRA, CDR2 YSYEKL, per germline. This CDR3 region has 16 residues. CDR3 residues: CASSQDSSGGGETQYF. The CDR3 nucleotides read TGCGCCAGCAGCCAAGATTCTAGCGGAGGAGGGGAGACCCAGTACTTC.

The CDR3 DNA reads TGTGCCAGCAGCGTAGGAATTAGCGGGGGCACAGATACGCAGTATTTT. Protein: CASSVGISGGTDTQYF. V and J are TRBV9 and TRBJ2-3, with 8 bases that match TRBD2. Germline trimming cut 0 bases from V and 1 base from J; bases unmatched to any gene: 4. The germline V gene encodes CDR1 SGDLS and CDR2 YYNGEE. The CDR3 length is 16 residues.

This clone was seen more than once but under ten times. The chain links TRBV18 to TRBJ2-2; D is undetermined. Germline assignment: CDR1 KGHSH and CDR2 LQKENI. The V gene lost 2 bases and the J gene lost 4 bases, with 11 bases spanning the gap. The CDR3 sequence is 15 residues long. The chain's CDR3 is CASSPGLGPTGELFF. The CDR3 DNA is TGTGCCAGCTCACCAGGTCTAGGCCCCACCGGGGAGCTGTTTTTT.

This chain uses TRBV5-3 with TRBJ2-1; 7 nucleotides line up with TRBD1. TRBV5-3 is an open reading frame whose function is uncertain. The trim removed 8 bases at V and 8 bases at J, leaving 16 bases unmatched. The CDR3 runs 15 residues. The CDR3 DNA reads TGTGCCAGCGCGCCGACAGGGACGGGCCTTGATGAGCAGTTCTTC. Translation: CASAPTGTGLDEQFF.

The table lists this clone with a count of one. The chain employs TRBV2 and TRBJ2-5, with D perhaps matching TRBD1 (5 bases). Germline CDR1 reads SNHLY; CDR2 reads FYNNEI. V lost 6 bases and J lost 6, with 20 bases in between. This CDR3 is 15 amino acids long. The CDR3 is CASRLNTPDSKTQYF. The CDR3 DNA reads TGTGCCAGCAGACTTAATACCCCCGACAGTAAGACCCAGTACTTC.

A single count supports this clone. V usage is TRBV13 and J usage is TRBJ1-4, with 7 bases lining up with TRBD1. Trimming took 5 bases from V and 5 from J; bases not matched to a gene: 8. Germline-derived CDR1 and CDR2 are PRHDT and FYEKMQ (reference sequence). The CDR3 totals 15 residues. CDR3 DNA sequence: TGTGCCAGCAGCGAGCCGGGACAGAAAAATGAAAAACTGTTTTTT. This translates into CASSEPGQKNEKLFF.

V usage is TRBV5-1 and J usage is TRBJ1-6; D remains unclear. The CDR3 runs to 15 residues. Deletions cut 0 bases from V and 3 bases from J, with 7 bases between. Germline loops: CDR1 SGHRS, CDR2 YFSETQ. CDR3 in DNA: TGCGCCAGCAGCTTGGACGGAGGCTATAATTCACCCCTCCACTTT. This gives the protein CASSLDGGYNSPLHF.

This rearrangement joins TRBV18 to TRBJ1-1, with 7 bases fitting TRBD1. V trimming: 3 bases; J trimming: 5 bases; junction bases outside the gene matches: 9. The germline gives CDR1 KGHSH, CDR2 LQKENI. CDR3 size: 15 residues. The CDR3 nucleotides are TGTGCCAGCTCACCGGGAGAACAGGGGAGGACTGAAGCTTTCTTT. Translated, it gives CASSPGEQGRTEAFF.

The V call is TRBV5-1, the J call TRBJ2-5, with TRBD2 as a possible D gene (7 bases). The CDR3 is 17 residues long. V shed 0 bases and J shed 4 bases, with 19 bases lying between them. Germline values: CDR1 SGHRS, CDR2 YFSETQ. The CDR3 protein is CASSLEVPRGPGETQYF. As DNA, the CDR3 is TGCGCCAGCAGCTTGGAGGTGCCGCGGGGGCCGGGAGAGACCCAGTACTTC.

This clone has only a few counts. The chain joins TRBV18 to TRBJ2-1; TRBD2 matches at 10 bases. This CDR3 has 15 residues. After removal of 5 bases from V and 4 bases from J, the junction contained 5 bases not matched to a gene. The germline CDR1 and CDR2 sequences are KGHSH and LQKENI. The CDR3 sequence is CASSFSAGGYNEQFF. CDR3 bases: TGTGCCAGCTCATTCTCAGCGGGGGGGTACAATGAGCAGTTCTTC.

V is TRBV6-1 and J is TRBJ1-2, with D perhaps TRBD1 (5 bases). The germline CDR1 and CDR2 sequences are MNHNS and SASEGT. The CDR3 is 13 amino acids. Deletions cut 8 bases from V and 8 bases from J, with 18 bases between. The DNA for the CDR3 is TGTGCCAGCGCGCGCACAGGAGGAGGGGGCTACACCTTC. This gives the protein CASARTGGGGYTF.

The chain links TRBV15 to TRBJ2-2, with 7 nucleotides matching TRBD2. The CDR3 spans 15 residues. V shed 1 base and J 4 bases; nucleotides not matched to a gene: 3. Germline loops: CDR1 LNHNV, CDR2 YYDKDF (reference sequence). The CDR3 reads CATSRAWGGTGELFF. In DNA form, the CDR3 reads TGTGCCACCAGCAGAGCCTGGGGGGGCACCGGGGAGCTGTTTTTT.